This entry describes one T cell receptor (beta chain). This specimen belongs to a study of T cell repertoires in ileal Crohn's disease. Each sample's TCRB immunosequencing used around 500 nanograms of biopsy DNA. Data came from immunoSEQ multiplex PCR; TCRdb stores just in-frame clones and leaves some out. Of 9,500 to 11,000 clones listed, 75% to 85% are singletons. As to time point: neoterminal ileum biopsy at postoperative endoscopy, about 6 months after surgery. V was clipped by 7 bases and J by 5 bases, with 17 bases between them. This CDR3 region has 14 residues. CDR1 is SGDLS and CDR2 is YYNGEE in the germline V gene.

The J gene is TRBJ2-3, the V gene TRBV9, with TRBD2 as a possible D gene (8 bases). The clonotype originates from an adult with Crohn's disease. Input material: ileal tissue. The CDR3 nucleotides are TGTGCCAGCTCAGGACTAGCAGGGGGAGATACGCAGTATTTT. It is translated as CASSGLAGGDTQYF.